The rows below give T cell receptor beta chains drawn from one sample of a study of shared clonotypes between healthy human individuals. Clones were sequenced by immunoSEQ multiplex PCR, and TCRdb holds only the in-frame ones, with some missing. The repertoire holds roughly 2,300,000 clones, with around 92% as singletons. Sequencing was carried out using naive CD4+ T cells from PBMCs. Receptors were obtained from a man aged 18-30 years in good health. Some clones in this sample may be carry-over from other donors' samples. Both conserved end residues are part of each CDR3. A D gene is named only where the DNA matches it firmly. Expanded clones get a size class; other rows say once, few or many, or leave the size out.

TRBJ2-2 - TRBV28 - TGTGCCAGCAGTTTTGGGGGTCCCACCGGGGAGCTGTTTTTT CASSFGGPTGELFF
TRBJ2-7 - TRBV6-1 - TGTGCCAGCAGTGAACCCGGGAGTGCTACTTACGAGCAGTACTTC CASSEPGSATYEQYF
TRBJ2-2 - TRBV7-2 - TGTGCCAGCAGCTTCGGACTCCTCACCGGGGAGCTGTTTTTT CASSFGLLTGELFF
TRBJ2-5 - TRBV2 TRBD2 TGTGCCAGCAGTGTTGCTAGCGGGCTGCGGCAAGAGACCCAGTACTTC CASSVASGLRQETQYF
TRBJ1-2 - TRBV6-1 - TGTGCCAGCAGTGAATTTTCTGGTGTGGCCGGTGGCTACACCTTC CASSEFSGVAGGYTF
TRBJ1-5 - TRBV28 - TGTGCCAGCAGTCAAGAACGCCCGGGACGGACAAAGCATCAGCCCCAGCATTTT CASSQERPGRTKHQPQHF
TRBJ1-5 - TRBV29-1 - TGCAGCGTGGGGGATCAGCCCCAGCATTTT CSVGDQPQHF
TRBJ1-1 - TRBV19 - TGTGCCAGTAGTATAGTAGACAGTCGGGGCACTGAAGCTTTCTTT CASSIVDSRGTEAFF
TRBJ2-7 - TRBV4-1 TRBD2 TGCGCCAGCAGCCAAGGTCTAGCGGGAGCCTACGAGCAGTACTTC CASSQGLAGAYEQYF
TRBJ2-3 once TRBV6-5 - TGTGCCAGCGGTATCAGGCTAGCGACAGATACGCAGTATTTT CASGIRLATDTQYF
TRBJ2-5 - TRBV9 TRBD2 TGTGCCAGCAGCCCCCGACTAGCGGGAGTAGGTGAGACCCAGTACTTC CASSPRLAGVGETQYF
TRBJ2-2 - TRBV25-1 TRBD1 TGTGCCAGCAGTGGACAGGGGGACACCGGGGAGCTGTTTTTT CASSGQGDTGELFF
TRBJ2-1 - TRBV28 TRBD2 TGTGCCAGCACCCTGGGGGGACTAGCGGGATACAATGAGCAGTTCTTC CASTLGGLAGYNEQFF
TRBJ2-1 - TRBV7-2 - TGTGCCAGCAGCTCAGACAGTTTCGTGCAGTTCTTC CASSSDSFVQFF
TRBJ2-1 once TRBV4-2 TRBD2 TGTGCCAGCAGCCAATTTCCCTTTAGCGGGAGGGACAATGAGCAGTTCTTC CASSQFPFSGRDNEQFF
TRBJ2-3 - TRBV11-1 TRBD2 TGTGCCAGCAGTTATCCGGGACTAGCGGGAGTTTCAGATACGCAGTATTTT CASSYPGLAGVSDTQYF
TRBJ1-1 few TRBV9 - TGTGCCAGCGGGGCCCATATGAACACTGAAGCTTTCTTT CASGAHMNTEAFF
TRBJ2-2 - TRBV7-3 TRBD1 TGTGCCAGCAGACGAACCGGGACAGGGGCCACCGGGGAGCTGTTTTTT CASRRTGTGATGELFF
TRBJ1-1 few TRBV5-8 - TGTGCCAGCAGCTTAAGGGGAGGGAACACTGAAGCTTTCTTT CASSLRGGNTEAFF
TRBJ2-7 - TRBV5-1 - TGCGCCAGCAGCTGGACCGGGACTCCTGTCTACGAGCAGTACTTC CASSWTGTPVYEQYF
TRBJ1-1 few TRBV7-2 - TGTGCCAGCAGCACCCGAACGGACACCAACACTGAAGCTTTCTTT CASSTRTDTNTEAFF
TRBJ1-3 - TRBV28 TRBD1 TGTGCCAGTTCCCCCCCAGGGGGAGCGAGGCGGACCATATATTTT CASSPPGGARRTIYF
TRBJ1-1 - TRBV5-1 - TGCGCCAGCAGCTTGGAGGACGGTACGAACACTGAAGCTTTCTTT CASSLEDGTNTEAFF
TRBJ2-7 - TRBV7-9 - TGTGCCAGCAGCTTAGACAGGGAAGACGAGCAGTACTTC CASSLDREDEQYF
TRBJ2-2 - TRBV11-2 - TGTGCCAGCAGCCCCGGCACCGGGGAGCTGTTTTTT CASSPGTGELFF
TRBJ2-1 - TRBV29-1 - TGCAGCGCCCGGGACAACTCCTACAATGAGCAGTTCTTC CSARDNSYNEQFF
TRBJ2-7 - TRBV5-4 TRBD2 TGTGCCAGCAGCTCGGAGGGCGGGCGGGGGTTCGAGCAGTACTTC CASSSEGGRGFEQYF
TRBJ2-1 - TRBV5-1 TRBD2 TGCGCCAGCAGCCCACCGCAGACTAGCGGGAGGGCAGACGAGCAGTTCTTC CASSPPQTSGRADEQFF
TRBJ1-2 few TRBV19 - TGTGCCAGTAGTATAGGGGGCCTCAAACACGGCTCTGGCTACACCTTC CASSIGGLKHGSGYTF
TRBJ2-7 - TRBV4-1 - TGCGCCAGCAGCCAAGACGCGGGTCCTACCTACGAGCAGTACTTC CASSQDAGPTYEQYF
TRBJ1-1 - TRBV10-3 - TGTGCCATCAGTGACCTCGGGGGGGACACTGAAGCTTTCTTT CAISDLGGDTEAFF
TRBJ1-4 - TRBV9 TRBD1 TGTGCCAGCAGCGCCGCAGGGGGGGGCGCAACTAATGAAAAACTGTTTTTT CASSAAGGGATNEKLFF
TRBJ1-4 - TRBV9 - TGTGCCAGCAGCCCGCGCCCGGGAACGGGGGGTAATGAAAAACTGTTTTTT CASSPRPGTGGNEKLFF
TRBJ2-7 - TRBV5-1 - TGCGCCAGCAGCCCTGCAGCCCCCTCCTACGAGCAGTACTTC CASSPAAPSYEQYF
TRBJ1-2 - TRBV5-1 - TGCGCCAGCAGCGAGCAGGGCTTAGACTATGGCTACACCTTC CASSEQGLDYGYTF
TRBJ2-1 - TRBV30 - TGTGCCTGGGGACGCCTAAGTCTGGGCACTGAGCAGTTCTTC CAWGRLSLGTEQFF
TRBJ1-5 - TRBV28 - TGTGCCAGCAGTTTAAATGGGATCAATCAGCCCCAGCATTTT CASSLNGINQPQHF
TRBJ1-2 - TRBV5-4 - TGTGCCAGCACCTATCGGGGGGGCGGGCTCTATGGCTACACCTTC CASTYRGGGLYGYTF
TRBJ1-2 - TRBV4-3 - TGCGCCAGCAGCCAAGATGTACCCCCAAGATACTATGGCTACACCTTC CASSQDVPPRYYGYTF
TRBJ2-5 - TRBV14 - TGTGCCAGCAGCCACTTAAAGGAGACCCAGTACTTC CASSHLKETQYF